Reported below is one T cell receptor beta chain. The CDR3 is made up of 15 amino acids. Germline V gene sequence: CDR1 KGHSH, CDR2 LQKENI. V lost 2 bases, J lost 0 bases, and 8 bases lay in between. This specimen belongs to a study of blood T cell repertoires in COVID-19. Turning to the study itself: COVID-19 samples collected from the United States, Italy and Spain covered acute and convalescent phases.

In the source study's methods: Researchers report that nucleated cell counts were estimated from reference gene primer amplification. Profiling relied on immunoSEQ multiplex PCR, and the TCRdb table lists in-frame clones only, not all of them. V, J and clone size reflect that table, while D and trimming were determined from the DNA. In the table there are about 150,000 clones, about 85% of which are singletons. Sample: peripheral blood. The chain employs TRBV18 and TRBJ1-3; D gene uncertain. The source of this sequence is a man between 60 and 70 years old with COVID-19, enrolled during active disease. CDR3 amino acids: CASSPGRSSGNTIYF. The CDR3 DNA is TGTGCCAGCTCACCAGGCAGAAGCTCTGGAAACACCATATATTTT.